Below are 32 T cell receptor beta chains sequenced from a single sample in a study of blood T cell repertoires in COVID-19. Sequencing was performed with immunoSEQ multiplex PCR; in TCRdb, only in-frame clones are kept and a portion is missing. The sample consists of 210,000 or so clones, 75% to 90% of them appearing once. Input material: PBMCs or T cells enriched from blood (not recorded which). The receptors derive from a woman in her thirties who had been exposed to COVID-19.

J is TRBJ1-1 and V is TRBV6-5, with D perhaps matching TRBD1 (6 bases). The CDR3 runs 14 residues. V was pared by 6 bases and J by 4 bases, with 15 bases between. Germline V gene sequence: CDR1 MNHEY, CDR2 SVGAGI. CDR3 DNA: TGTGCCAGCAGATTACAGGGAATAAGCACTGAAGCTTTCTTT. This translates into CASRLQGISTEAFF.

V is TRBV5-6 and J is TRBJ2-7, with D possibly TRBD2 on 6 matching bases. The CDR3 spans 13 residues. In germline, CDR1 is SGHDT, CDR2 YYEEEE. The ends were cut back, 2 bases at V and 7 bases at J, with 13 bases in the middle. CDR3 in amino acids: CASSFGQGGEQYF. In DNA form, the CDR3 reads TGTGCCAGCAGCTTCGGGCAGGGAGGAGAGCAGTACTTC.

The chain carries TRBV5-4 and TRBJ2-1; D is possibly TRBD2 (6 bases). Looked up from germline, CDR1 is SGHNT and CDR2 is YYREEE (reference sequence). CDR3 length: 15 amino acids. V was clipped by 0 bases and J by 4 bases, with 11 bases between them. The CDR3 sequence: CASSLDLARYNEQFF. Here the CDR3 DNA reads TGTGCCAGCAGCTTGGACCTAGCGAGGTACAATGAGCAGTTCTTC.

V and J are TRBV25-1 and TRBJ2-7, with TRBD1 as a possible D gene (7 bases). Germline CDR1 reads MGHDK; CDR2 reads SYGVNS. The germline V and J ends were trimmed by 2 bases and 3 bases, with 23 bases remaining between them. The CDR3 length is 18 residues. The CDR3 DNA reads TGTGCCAGCAGTGAACCCCAGGGTCGTGGCAGGGGGGTCTACGAGCAGTACTTC. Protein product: CASSEPQGRGRGVYEQYF.

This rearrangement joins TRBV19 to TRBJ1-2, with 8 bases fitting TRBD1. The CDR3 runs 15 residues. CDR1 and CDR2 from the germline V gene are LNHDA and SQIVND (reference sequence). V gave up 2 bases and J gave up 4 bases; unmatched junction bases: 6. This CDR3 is CASSILDRGLYGYTF. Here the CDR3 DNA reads TGTGCCAGTAGTATACTCGACAGGGGCCTCTATGGCTACACCTTC.

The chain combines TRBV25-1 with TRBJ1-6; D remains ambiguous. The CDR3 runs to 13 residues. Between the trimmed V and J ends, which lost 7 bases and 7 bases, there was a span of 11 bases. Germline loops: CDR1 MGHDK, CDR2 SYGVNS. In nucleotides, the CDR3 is TGTGCCAGCACCCGTGGAGGGAATTCACCCCTCCACTTT. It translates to CASTRGGNSPLHF. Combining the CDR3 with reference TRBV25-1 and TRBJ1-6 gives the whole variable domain EADIYQTPRYLVIGTGKKITLECSQTMGHDKMYWYQQDPGMELHLIHYSYGVNSTEKGDLSSESTVSRIRTEHFPLTLESARPSHTSQYLCASTRGGNSPLHFGNGTRLTVT.

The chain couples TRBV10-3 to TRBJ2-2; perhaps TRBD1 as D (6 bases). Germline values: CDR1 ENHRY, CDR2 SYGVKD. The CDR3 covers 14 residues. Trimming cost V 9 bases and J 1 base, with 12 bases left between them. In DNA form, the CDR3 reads TGTGCCATGAAAAAGGACAGGAACACCGGGGAGCTGTTTTTT. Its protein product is CAMKKDRNTGELFF.

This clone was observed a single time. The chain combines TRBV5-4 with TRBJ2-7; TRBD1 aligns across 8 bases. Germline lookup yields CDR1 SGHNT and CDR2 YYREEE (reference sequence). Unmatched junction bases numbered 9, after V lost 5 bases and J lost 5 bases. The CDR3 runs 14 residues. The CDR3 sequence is CASSPQGAHHEQYF. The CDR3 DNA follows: TGTGCCAGCAGTCCCCAGGGGGCCCACCACGAGCAGTACTTC.

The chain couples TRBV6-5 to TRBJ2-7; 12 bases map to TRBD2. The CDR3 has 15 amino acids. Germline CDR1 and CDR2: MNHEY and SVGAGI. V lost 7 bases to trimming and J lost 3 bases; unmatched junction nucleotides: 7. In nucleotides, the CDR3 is TGTGCCAGCACCCCGCTAGCGGGGGGGCTCTACGAGCAGTACTTC. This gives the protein CASTPLAGGLYEQYF.

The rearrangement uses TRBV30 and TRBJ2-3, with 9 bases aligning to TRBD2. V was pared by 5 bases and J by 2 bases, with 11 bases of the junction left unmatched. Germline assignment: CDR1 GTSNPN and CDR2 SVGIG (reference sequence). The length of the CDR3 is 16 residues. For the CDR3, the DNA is TGTGCCTGGGGAAAGAGCGGGAGGCCCCCCACAGATACGCAGTATTTT. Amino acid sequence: CAWGKSGRPPTDTQYF.

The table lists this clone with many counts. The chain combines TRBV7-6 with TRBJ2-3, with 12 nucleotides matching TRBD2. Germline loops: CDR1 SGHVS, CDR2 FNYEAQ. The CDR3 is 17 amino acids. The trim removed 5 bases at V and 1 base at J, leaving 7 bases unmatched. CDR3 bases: TGTGCCAGCAGCCTCCGACTAGCGGGAGAAGGCACAGATACGCAGTATTTT. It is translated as CASSLRLAGEGTDTQYF. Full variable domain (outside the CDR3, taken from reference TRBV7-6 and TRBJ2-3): GAGVSQSPRYKVTKRGQDVALRCDPISGHVSLYWYRQALGQGPEFLTYFNYEAQQDKSGLPNDRFSAERPEGSISTLTIQRTEQRDSAMYRCASSLRLAGEGTDTQYFGPGTRLTVL.

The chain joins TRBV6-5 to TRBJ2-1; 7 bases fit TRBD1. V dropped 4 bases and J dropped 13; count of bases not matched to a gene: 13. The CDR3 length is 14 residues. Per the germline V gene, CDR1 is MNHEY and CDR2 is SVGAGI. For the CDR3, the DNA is TGTGCCAGCAGTTCCGACAGGGTTTCCTGGGTACAGTTCTTC. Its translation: CASSSDRVSWVQFF.

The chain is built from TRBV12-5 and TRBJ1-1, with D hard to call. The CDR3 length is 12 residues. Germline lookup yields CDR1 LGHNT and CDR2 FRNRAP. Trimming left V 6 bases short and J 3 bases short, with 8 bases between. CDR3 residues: CASGQVHTEAFF. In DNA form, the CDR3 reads TGTGCTAGTGGGCAGGTTCACACTGAAGCTTTCTTT.

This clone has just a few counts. This CDR3 is CASSFAPGGEIPYEQYF. For the CDR3, the DNA is TGTGCCAGCAGCTTTGCCCCTGGGGGGGAAATCCCCTACGAGCAGTACTTC. The rearrangement links TRBV7-2 to TRBJ2-7; 7 bases align to TRBD2. V was clipped by 3 bases and J by 2 bases; unmatched bases: 13. The CDR3 is made up of 17 amino acids. Per germline, CDR1 SGHTA and CDR2 FQGNSA. Complete variable domain (other parts from reference TRBV7-2 and TRBJ2-7): GAGVSQSPSNKVTEKGKDVELRCDPISGHTALYWYRQSLGQGLEFLIYFQGNSAPDKSGLPSDRFSAERTGGSVSTLTIQRTQQEDSAVYLCASSFAPGGEIPYEQYFGPGTRLTVT.

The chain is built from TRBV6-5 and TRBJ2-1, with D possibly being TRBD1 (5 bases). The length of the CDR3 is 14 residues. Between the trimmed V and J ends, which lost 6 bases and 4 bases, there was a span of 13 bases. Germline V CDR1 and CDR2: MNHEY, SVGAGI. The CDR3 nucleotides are TGTGCCAGCAGCCAATTGGGGCCGTACAATGAGCAGTTCTTC. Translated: CASSQLGPYNEQFF.

The CDR3 reads CSASNRDRVGQPQHF. The DNA of the CDR3 is TGCAGTGCTAGTAACCGGGACAGGGTGGGGCAGCCCCAGCATTTT. This chain links TRBV20-1 with TRBJ1-5, with TRBD1 matching 9 bases. The CDR3 runs to 15 residues. Losses at the gene ends were 3 bases for V and 7 bases for J; bases not matched to a gene: 10. Germline V gives CDR1 DFQATT, CDR2 SNEGSKA (reference sequence).

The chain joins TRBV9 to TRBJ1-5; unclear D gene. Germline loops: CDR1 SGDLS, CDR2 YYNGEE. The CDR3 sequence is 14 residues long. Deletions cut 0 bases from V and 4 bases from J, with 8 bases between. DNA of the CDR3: TGTGCCAGCAGCGTAGATGGCCAAAATCAGCCCCAGCATTTT. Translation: CASSVDGQNQPQHF.

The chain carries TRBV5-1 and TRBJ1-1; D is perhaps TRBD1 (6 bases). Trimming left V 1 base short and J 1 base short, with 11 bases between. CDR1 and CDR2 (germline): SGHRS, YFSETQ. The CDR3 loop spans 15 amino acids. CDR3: CASSLSGGPNTEAFF. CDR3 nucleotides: TGCGCCAGCAGCTTGTCGGGGGGGCCGAACACTGAAGCTTTCTTT.

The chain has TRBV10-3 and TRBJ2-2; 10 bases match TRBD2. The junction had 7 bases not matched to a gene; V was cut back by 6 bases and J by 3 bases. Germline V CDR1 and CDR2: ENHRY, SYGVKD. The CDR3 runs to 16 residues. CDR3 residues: CAIRVGSGRDTGELFF. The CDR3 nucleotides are TGTGCCATCAGGGTCGGAAGCGGGAGGGACACCGGGGAGCTGTTTTTT.

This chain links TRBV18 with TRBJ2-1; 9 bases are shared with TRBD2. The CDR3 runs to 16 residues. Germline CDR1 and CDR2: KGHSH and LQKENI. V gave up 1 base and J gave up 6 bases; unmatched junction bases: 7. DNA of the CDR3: TGTGCCAGCTCACCACATTGGCTAGCGGGACGCAATGAGCAGTTCTTC. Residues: CASSPHWLAGRNEQFF.

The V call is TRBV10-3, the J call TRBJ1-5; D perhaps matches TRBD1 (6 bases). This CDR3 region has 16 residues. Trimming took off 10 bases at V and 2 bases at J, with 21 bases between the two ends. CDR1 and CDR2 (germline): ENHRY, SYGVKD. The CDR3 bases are TGTGCCACACAAGACAGGCATCGCCTGGGCAATCAGCCCCAGCATTTT. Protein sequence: CATQDRHRLGNQPQHF.

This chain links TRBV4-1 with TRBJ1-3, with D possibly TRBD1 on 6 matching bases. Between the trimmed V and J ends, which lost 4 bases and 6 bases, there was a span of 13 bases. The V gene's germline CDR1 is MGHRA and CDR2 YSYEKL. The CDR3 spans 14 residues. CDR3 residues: CASSPQGGPNTIYF. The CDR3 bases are TGCGCCAGCAGCCCACAGGGTGGGCCAAACACCATATATTTT.

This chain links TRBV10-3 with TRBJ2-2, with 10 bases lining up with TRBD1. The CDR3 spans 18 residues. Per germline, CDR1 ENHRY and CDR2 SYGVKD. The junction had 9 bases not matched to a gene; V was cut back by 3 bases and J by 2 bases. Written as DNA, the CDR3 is TGTGCCATCAGTGACGGTGGGCGGACAGGGGGTAACACCGGGGAGCTGTTTTTT. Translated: CAISDGGRTGGNTGELFF.

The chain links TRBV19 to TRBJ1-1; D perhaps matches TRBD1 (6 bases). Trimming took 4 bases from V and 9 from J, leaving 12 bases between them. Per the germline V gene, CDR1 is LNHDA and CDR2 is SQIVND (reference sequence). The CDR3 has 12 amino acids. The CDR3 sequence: CASSTTGNQAFF. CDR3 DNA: TGTGCCAGTAGTACAACAGGGAATCAAGCTTTCTTT. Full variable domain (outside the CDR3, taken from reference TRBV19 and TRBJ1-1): DGGITQSPKYLFRKEGQNVTLSCEQNLNHDAMYWYRQDPGQGLRLIYYSQIVNDFQKGDIAEGYSVSREKKESFPLTVTSAQKNPTAFYLCASSTTGNQAFFGQGTRLTVV.

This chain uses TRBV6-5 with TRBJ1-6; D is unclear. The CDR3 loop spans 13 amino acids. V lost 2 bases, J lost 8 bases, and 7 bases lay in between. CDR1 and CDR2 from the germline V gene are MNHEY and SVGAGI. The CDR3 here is CASSYLMDSPLHF. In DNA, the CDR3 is TGTGCCAGCAGTTACCTAATGGATTCACCCCTCCACTTT.

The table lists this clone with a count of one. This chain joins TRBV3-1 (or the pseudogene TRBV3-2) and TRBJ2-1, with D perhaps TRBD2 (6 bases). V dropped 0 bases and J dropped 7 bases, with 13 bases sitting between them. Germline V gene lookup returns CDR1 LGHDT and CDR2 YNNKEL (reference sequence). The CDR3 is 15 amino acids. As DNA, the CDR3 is TGTGCCAGCAGCCAAGAAGGTCGGGAGCTAAATGAGCAGTTCTTC. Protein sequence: CASSQEGRELNEQFF.

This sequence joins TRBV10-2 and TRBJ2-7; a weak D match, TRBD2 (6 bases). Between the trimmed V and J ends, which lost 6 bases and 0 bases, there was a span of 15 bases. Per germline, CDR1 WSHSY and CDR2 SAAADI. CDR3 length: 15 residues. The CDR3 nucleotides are TGCGCCAGCAGGTCGTCGGGGGTTACCTCCTACGAGCAGTACTTC. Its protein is CASRSSGVTSYEQYF.

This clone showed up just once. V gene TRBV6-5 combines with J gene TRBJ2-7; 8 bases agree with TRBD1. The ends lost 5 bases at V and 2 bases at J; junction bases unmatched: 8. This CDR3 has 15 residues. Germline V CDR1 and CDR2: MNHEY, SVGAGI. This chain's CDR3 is CASSITGGIPYEQYF. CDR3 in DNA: TGTGCCAGCAGTATTACAGGGGGGATCCCCTACGAGCAGTACTTC.

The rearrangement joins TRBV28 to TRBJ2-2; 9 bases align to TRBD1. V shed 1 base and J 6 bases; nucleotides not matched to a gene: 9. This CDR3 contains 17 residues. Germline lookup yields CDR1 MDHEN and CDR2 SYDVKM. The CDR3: CASSLYPYRGRAGELFF. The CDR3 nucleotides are TGTGCCAGCAGTTTATACCCGTACAGGGGGCGCGCCGGGGAGCTGTTTTTT. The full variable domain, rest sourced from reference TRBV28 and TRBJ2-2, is DVKVTQSSRYLVKRTGEKVFLECVQDMDHENMFWYRQDPGLGLRLIYFSYDVKMKEKGDIPEGYSVSREKKERFSLILESASTNQTSMYLCASSLYPYRGRAGELFFGEGSRLTVL.

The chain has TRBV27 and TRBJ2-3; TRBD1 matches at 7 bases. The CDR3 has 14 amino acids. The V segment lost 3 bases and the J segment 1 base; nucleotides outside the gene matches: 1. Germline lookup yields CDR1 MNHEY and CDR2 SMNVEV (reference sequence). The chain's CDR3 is CASSLGTGTDTQYF. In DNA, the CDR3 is TGTGCCAGCAGTTTGGGGACAGGCACAGATACGCAGTATTTT.

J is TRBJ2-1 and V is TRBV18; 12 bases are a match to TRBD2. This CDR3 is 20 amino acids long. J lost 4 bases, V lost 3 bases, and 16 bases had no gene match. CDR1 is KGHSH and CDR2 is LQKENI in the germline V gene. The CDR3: CASSPGVASGRALMYNEQFF. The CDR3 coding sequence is TGTGCCAGCTCACCGGGGGTCGCTAGCGGGAGGGCCCTGATGTACAATGAGCAGTTCTTC.

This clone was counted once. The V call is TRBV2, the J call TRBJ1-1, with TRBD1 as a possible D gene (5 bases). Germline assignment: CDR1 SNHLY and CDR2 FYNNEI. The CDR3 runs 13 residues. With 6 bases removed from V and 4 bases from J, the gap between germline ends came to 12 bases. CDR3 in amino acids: CASSYRQSTEAFF. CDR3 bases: TGTGCCAGCAGCTACAGACAGAGCACTGAAGCTTTCTTT. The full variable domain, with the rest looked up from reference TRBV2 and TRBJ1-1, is EPEVTQTPSHQVTQMGQEVILRCVPISNHLYFYWYRQILGQKVEFLVSFYNNEISEKSEIFDDQFSVERPDGSNFTLKIRSTKLEDSAMYFCASSYRQSTEAFFGQGTRLTVV.